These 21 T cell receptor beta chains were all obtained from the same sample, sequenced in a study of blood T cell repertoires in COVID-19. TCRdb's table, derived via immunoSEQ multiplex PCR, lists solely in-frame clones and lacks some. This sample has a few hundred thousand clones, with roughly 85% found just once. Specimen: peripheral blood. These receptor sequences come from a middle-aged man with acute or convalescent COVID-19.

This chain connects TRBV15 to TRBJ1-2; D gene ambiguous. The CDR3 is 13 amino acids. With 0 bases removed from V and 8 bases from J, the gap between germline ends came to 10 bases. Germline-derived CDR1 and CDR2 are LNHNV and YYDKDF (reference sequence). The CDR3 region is CATSRDRAGGYTF. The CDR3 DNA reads TGTGCCACCAGCAGAGATCGGGCGGGAGGCTACACCTTC.

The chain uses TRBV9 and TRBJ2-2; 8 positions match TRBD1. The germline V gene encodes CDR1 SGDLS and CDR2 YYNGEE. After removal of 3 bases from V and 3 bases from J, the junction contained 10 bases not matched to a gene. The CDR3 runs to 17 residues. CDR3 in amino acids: CASSAPQDRVDTGELFF. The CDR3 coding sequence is TGTGCCAGCAGCGCTCCCCAGGACAGGGTTGACACCGGGGAGCTGTTTTTT.

The CDR3 DNA reads TGCGCCAGCAGCTTAATAGGACAGGGGTCTCCTGAGCAGTTCTTC. This encodes CASSLIGQGSPEQFF. This chain connects TRBV5-1 to TRBJ2-1; TRBD1 matches 9 bases. CDR3 length: 15 amino acids. Germline V gives CDR1 SGHRS, CDR2 YFSETQ. With V trimmed by 2 bases and J by 9 bases, 9 bases remained unmatched. The full variable domain, completed using reference TRBV5-1 and TRBJ2-1, is KAGVTQTPRYLIKTRGQQVTLSCSPISGHRSVSWYQQTPGQGLQFLFEYFSETQRNKGNFPGRFSGRQFSNSRSEMNVSTLELGDSALYLCASSLIGQGSPEQFFGPGTRLTVL.

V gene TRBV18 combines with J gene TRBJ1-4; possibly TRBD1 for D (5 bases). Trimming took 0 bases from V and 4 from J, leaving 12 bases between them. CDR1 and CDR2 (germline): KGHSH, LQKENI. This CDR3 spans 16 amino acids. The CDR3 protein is CASSPPSGQLNEKLFF. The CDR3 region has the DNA TGTGCCAGCTCACCACCCTCAGGGCAACTTAATGAAAAACTGTTTTTT. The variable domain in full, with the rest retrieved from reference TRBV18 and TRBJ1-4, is NAGVMQNPRHLVRRRGQEARLRCSPMKGHSHVYWYRQLPEEGLKFMVYLQKENIIDESGMPKERFSAEFPKEGPSILRIQQVVRGDSAAYFCASSPPSGQLNEKLFFGSGTQLSVL.

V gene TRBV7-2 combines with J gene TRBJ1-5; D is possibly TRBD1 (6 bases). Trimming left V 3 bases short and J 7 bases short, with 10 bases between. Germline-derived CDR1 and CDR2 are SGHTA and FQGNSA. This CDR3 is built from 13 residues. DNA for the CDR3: TGTGCCAGCAGCTTTGCGGGGGCCCAGCCCCAGCATTTT. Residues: CASSFAGAQPQHF. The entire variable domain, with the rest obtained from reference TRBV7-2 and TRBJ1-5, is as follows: GAGVSQSPSNKVTEKGKDVELRCDPISGHTALYWYRQSLGQGLEFLIYFQGNSAPDKSGLPSDRFSAERTGGSVSTLTIQRTQQEDSAVYLCASSFAGAQPQHFGDGTRLSIL.

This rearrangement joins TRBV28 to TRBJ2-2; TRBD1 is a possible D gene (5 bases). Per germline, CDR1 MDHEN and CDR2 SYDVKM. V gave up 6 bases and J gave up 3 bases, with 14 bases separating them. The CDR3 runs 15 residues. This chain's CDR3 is CASRLTLGDTGELFF. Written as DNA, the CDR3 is TGTGCCAGCAGACTGACCCTAGGGGACACCGGGGAGCTGTTTTTT.

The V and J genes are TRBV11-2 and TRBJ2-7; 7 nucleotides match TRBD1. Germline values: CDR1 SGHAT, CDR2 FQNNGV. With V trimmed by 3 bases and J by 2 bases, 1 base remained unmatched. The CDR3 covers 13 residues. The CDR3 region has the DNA TGTGCCAGCAGCTTCGGGACAGCCTACGAGCAGTACTTC. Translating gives CASSFGTAYEQYF.

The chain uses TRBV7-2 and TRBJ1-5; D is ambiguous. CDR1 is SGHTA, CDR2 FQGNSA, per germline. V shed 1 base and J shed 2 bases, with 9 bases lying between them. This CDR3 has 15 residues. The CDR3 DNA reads TGTGCCAGCAGCTTAGAGGAGGGAGGCAATCAGCCCCAGCATTTT. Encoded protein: CASSLEEGGNQPQHF.

The CDR3: CASSGQGASSGNTIYF. In nucleotides, the CDR3 is TGTGCCAGCAGCGGACAGGGGGCGAGTAGCGGAAACACCATATATTTT. The chain carries TRBV9 and TRBJ1-3; TRBD1 aligns across 10 bases. Germline V gene sequence: CDR1 SGDLS, CDR2 YYNGEE. V was pared by 3 bases and J by 4 bases, with 7 bases of the junction left unmatched. This CDR3 spans 16 amino acids. Full variable domain (missing parts from reference TRBV9 and TRBJ1-3): DSGVTQTPKHLITATGQRVTLRCSPRSGDLSVYWYQQSLDQGLQFLIQYYNGEERAKGNILERFSAQQFPDLHSELNLSSLELGDSALYFCASSGQGASSGNTIYFGEGSWLTVV.

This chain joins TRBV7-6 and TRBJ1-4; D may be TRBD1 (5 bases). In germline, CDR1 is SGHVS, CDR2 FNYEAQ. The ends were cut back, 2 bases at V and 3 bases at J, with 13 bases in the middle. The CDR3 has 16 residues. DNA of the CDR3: TGTGCCAGCAGCTTATCGAGGGGAGGGTCTAATGAAAAACTGTTTTTT. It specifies CASSLSRGGSNEKLFF. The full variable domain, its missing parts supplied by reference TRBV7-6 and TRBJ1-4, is GAGVSQSPRYKVTKRGQDVALRCDPISGHVSLYWYRQALGQGPEFLTYFNYEAQQDKSGLPNDRFSAERPEGSISTLTIQRTEQRDSAMYRCASSLSRGGSNEKLFFGSGTQLSVL.

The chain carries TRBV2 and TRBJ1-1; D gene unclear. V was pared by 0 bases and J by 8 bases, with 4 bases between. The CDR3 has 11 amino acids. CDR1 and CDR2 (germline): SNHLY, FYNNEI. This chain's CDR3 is CASSEAQEAFF. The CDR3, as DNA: TGTGCCAGCAGTGAAGCGCAGGAAGCTTTCTTT.

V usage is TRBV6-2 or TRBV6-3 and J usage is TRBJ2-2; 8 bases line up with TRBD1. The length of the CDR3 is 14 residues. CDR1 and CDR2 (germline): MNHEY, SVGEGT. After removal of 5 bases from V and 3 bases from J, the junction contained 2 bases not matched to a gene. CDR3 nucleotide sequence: TGTGCCAGCAGTCAGGGGGCATACACCGGGGAGCTGTTTTTT. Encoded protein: CASSQGAYTGELFF.

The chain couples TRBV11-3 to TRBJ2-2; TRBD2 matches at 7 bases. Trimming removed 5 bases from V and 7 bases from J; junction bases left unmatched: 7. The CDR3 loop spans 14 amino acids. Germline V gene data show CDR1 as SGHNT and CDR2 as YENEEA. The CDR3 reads CASSPGRAGGELFF. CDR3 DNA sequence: TGTGCCAGCAGCCCGGGGAGGGCCGGCGGGGAGCTGTTTTTT.

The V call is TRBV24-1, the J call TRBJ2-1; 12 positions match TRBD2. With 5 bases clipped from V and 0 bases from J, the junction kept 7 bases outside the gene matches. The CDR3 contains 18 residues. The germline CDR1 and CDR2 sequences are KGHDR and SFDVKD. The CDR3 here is CATSGLAGDGSSYNEQFF. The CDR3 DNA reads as TGTGCCACCAGTGGACTAGCGGGGGACGGGTCCTCCTACAATGAGCAGTTCTTC.

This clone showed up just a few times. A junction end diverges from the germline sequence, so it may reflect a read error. CDR3 amino acids: CASSLGQWGNQPQHF. The CDR3 bases are TGTGCCAGCAGCTTAGGTCAGTGGGGCAACCAGCCCCAGCATTTT. The V and J genes are TRBV5-6 and TRBJ1-5; a weak D match, TRBD1 (5 bases). The CDR3 spans 15 residues. Germline assignment: CDR1 SGHDT and CDR2 YYEEEE.

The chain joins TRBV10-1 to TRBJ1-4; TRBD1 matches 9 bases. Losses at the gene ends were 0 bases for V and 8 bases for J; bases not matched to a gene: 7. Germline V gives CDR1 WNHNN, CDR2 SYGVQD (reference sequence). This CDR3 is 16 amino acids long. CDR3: CASSESKGQGWEKLFF. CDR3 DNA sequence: TGCGCCAGCAGTGAGTCGAAGGGACAGGGATGGGAAAAACTGTTTTTT.

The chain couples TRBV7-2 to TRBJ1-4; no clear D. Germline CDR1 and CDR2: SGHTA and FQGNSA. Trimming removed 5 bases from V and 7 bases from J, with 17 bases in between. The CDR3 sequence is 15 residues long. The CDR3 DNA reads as TGTGCCAGCAGCCTATACGGAGGCGGCGGTGAAAAACTGTTTTTT. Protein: CASSLYGGGGEKLFF.

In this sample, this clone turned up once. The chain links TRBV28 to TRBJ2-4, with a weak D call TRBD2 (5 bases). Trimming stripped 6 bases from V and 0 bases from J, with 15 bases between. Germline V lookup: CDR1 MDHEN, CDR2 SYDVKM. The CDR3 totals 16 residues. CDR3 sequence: CASSPRVGRAKNIQYF. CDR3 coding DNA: TGTGCCAGCAGCCCCCGAGTGGGGAGAGCCAAAAACATTCAGTACTTC.

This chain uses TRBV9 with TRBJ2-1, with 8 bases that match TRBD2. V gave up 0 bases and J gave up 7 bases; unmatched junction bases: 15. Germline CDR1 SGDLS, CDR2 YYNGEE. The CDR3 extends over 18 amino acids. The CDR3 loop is CASSVDPNWGLEVNEQFF. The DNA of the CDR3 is TGTGCCAGCAGCGTAGATCCCAACTGGGGACTAGAGGTTAATGAGCAGTTCTTC.

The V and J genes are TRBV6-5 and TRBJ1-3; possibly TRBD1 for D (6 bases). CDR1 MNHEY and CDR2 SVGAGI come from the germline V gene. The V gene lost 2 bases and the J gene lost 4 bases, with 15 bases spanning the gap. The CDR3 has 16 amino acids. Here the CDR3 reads CASSYPTTGSGNTIYF. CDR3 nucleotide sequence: TGTGCCAGCAGTTACCCTACCACAGGGTCGGGAAACACCATATATTTT.

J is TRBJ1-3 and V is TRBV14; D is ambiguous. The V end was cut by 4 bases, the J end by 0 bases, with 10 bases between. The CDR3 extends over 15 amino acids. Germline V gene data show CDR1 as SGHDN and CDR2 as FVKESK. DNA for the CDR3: TGTGCCAGCAGCCTTCCCGCAGGCTCTGGAAACACCATATATTTT. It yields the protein CASSLPAGSGNTIYF.